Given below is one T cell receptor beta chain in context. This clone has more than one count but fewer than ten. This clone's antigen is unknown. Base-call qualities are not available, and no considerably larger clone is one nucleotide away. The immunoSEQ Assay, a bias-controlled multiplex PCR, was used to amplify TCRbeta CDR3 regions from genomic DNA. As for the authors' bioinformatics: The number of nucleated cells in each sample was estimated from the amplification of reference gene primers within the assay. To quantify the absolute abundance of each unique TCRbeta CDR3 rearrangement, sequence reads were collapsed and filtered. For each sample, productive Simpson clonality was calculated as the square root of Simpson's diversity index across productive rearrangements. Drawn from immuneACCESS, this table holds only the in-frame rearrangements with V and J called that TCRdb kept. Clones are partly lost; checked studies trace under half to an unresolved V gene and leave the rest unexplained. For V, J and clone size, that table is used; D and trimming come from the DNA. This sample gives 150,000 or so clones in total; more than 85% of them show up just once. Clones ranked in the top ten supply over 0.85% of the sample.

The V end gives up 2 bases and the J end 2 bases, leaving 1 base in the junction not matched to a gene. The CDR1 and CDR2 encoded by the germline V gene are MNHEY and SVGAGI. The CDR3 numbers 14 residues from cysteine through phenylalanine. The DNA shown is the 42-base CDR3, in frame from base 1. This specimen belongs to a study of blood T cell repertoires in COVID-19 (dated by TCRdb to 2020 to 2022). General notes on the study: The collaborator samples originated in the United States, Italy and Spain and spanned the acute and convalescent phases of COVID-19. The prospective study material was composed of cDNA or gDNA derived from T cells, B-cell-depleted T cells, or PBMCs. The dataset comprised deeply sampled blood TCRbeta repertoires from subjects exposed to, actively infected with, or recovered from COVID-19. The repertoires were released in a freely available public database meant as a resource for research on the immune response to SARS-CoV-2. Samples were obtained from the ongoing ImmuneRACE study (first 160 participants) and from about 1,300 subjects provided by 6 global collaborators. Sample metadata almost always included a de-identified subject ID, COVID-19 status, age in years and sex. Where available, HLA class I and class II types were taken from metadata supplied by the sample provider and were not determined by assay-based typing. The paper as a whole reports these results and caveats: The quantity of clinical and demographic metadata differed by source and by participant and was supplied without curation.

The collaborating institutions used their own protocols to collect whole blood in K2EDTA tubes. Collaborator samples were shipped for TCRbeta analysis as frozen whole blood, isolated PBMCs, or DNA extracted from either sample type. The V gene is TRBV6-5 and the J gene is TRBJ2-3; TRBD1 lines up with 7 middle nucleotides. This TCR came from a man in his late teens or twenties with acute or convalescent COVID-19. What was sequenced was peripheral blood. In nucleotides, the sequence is TGTGCCAGCAGTTACGGGACAGCCACAGATACGCAGTATTTT. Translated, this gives CASSYGTATDTQYF.